The 25 T cell receptor beta chains given below trace back to one sample, sequenced in a study of blood T cell repertoires in COVID-19. The method was immunoSEQ multiplex PCR; TCRdb's version includes in-frame clones alone and lacks a portion of them. The sample holds over 130,000 clones, approximately 79% seen once. Material for sequencing was PBMCs or T cells enriched from blood (not recorded which). The source is a woman between 45 and 65 years old who had recovered from COVID-19.

This chain's CDR3 is CASTPGGQPQHF. The CDR3 coding sequence is TGTGCCAGCACTCCCGGGGGTCAGCCCCAGCATTTT. The rearrangement uses TRBV2 and TRBJ1-5; D is possibly TRBD1 (5 bases). Trimming removed 7 bases at V and 6 bases at J, with 10 bases between. Looked up from germline, CDR1 is SNHLY and CDR2 is FYNNEI. CDR3 length: 12 residues.

V is TRBV30 and J is TRBJ1-2; TRBD1 agrees at 7 bases. Trimming removed 6 bases from V and 1 base from J; junction bases left unmatched: 11. Germline values: CDR1 GTSNPN, CDR2 SVGIG (reference sequence). The CDR3 covers 15 residues. This chain's CDR3 is CACHDTGQINYGYTF. In DNA form, the CDR3 reads TGTGCCTGCCACGATACGGGACAGATTAACTATGGCTACACCTTC.

This clone was observed a handful of times. This sequence joins TRBV11-3 and TRBJ2-7; 7 bases agree with TRBD1. CDR1 and CDR2 (germline): SGHNT, YENEEA. The CDR3 covers 15 residues. The trim removed 5 bases at V and 3 bases at J, leaving 10 bases unmatched. The CDR3 loop reads CASSVPGQNHYEQYF. The CDR3 nucleotides read TGTGCCAGCAGCGTTCCGGGACAGAACCACTACGAGCAGTACTTC.

The rearrangement uses TRBV9 and TRBJ2-3; a possible D gene is TRBD1 (5 bases). CDR3 size: 15 residues. Germline V CDR1 and CDR2: SGDLS, YYNGEE. V was pared by 0 bases and J by 0 bases, with 8 bases between. Here the CDR3 DNA reads TGTGCCAGCAGCGTAGTACAGGACAGCACAGATACGCAGTATTTT. Translating it yields CASSVVQDSTDTQYF.

The chain recombines TRBV6-5 with TRBJ1-5; D gene uncertain. V was clipped by 6 bases and J by 0 bases, with 9 bases between them. The CDR3 covers 14 residues. The V gene's germline CDR1 is MNHEY and CDR2 SVGAGI. The CDR3 nucleotides read TGTGCCAGCAGCCGACACCATAGCAATCAGCCCCAGCATTTT. As protein: CASSRHHSNQPQHF.

V is TRBV7-9 and J is TRBJ1-5, with D possibly being TRBD1 (5 bases). Trimming took off 4 bases at V and 5 bases at J, with 12 bases between the two ends. This CDR3 comprises 14 residues. Germline assignment: CDR1 SEHNR and CDR2 FQNEAQ (reference sequence). The CDR3 here is CASSSGNWHQPQHF. Here the CDR3 DNA reads TGTGCCAGCAGCTCAGGGAATTGGCATCAGCCCCAGCATTTT.

The CDR3 nucleotides read TGTGCCACCAGTGATAAAAGGGGGGGAGGAATCTACGAGCAGTACTTC. Translating it yields CATSDKRGGGIYEQYF. The V gene is TRBV24-1, the J gene TRBJ2-7, with D possibly being TRBD2 (7 bases). With 3 bases removed from V and 3 bases from J, the gap between germline ends came to 17 bases. This CDR3 spans 16 amino acids. In germline, CDR1 is KGHDR, CDR2 SFDVKD.

This chain uses TRBV5-1 with TRBJ1-1, with TRBD1 matching over 9 bases. J lost 5 bases, V lost 4 bases, and 15 bases had no gene match. Germline CDR1 SGHRS, CDR2 YFSETQ. The length of the CDR3 is 17 residues. CDR3 sequence: CASSGETGGIGYTEAFF. The CDR3, as DNA: TGCGCCAGCAGCGGGGAGACAGGGGGAATAGGATATACTGAAGCTTTCTTT.

The chain recombines TRBV9 with TRBJ1-1; the D is unclear. The CDR3 has 17 residues. Germline V gene data show CDR1 as SGDLS and CDR2 as YYNGEE. The V end lost 3 bases, the J end lost 4 bases, and 22 bases lay between the germline ends. CDR3 in amino acids: CASSASSRLSGFTEAFF. The CDR3 DNA reads TGTGCCAGCAGCGCATCCTCTCGTCTTTCGGGGTTCACTGAAGCTTTCTTT.

The chain recombines TRBV19 with TRBJ1-5; D unclear. The CDR3 is 16 residues long. Per germline, CDR1 LNHDA and CDR2 SQIVND (reference sequence). The V and J ends lost 3 bases and 0 bases respectively, with 12 bases between them. Here the CDR3 reads CASSIEGGFSNQPQHF. CDR3 sequence (DNA): TGTGCCAGTAGTATTGAGGGAGGATTTAGCAATCAGCCCCAGCATTTT.

With respect to this clone: Compared with germline, one end of the junction differs, possibly owing to a read error. V and J are TRBV5-1 and TRBJ1-4, with 9 positions matching TRBD1. CDR3 length: 15 amino acids. The germline gives CDR1 SGHRS, CDR2 YFSETQ. The CDR3 region is CASRLGTGTIEKLFF. The CDR3 DNA follows: TGCGCCAGCAGGTTGGGGACAGGGACCATTGAAAAACTGTTTTTT.

This chain links TRBV3-1 (or the pseudogene TRBV3-2) with TRBJ1-2; weak D call: TRBD1 (6 bases). The CDR3 runs to 14 residues. V lost 8 bases and J lost 0, with 13 bases in between. Germline assignment: CDR1 LGHDT and CDR2 YNNKEL (reference sequence). The CDR3 loop is CASGPGTTNYGYTF. Written as DNA, the CDR3 is TGTGCCAGCGGCCCCGGGACAACTAACTATGGCTACACCTTC.

This clone was seen a handful of times. The chain joins TRBV7-3 to TRBJ1-2; no reliable D call. CDR3 size: 15 residues. The V gene lost 5 bases and the J gene lost 4 bases, with 17 bases spanning the gap. Germline lookup yields CDR1 SGHTA and CDR2 FQGTGA. The CDR3 DNA reads TGTGCCAGCAGCCCCGCCGGAGGCGAGATCTATGGCTACACCTTC. Translation: CASSPAGGEIYGYTF.

The V and J genes are TRBV28 and TRBJ2-1; 8 bases fit TRBD2. CDR1 is MDHEN, CDR2 SYDVKM, per germline. CDR3 length: 16 residues. V shed 6 bases, J shed 7 bases, and the junction held 14 bases outside the gene matches. The CDR3 here is CASSLMREAGRNEQFF. DNA for the CDR3: TGTGCCAGCAGCCTTATGCGGGAGGCCGGGAGAAATGAGCAGTTCTTC.

The rearrangement uses TRBV18 and TRBJ2-7; 11 nucleotides match TRBD2. Germline CDR1 KGHSH, CDR2 LQKENI. With 5 bases clipped from V and 3 bases from J, the junction kept 6 bases outside the gene matches. The CDR3 loop spans 15 amino acids. CDR3 loop: CASSTAGTSGYEQYF. The CDR3 DNA follows: TGTGCCAGCTCAACGGCCGGGACTAGCGGCTACGAGCAGTACTTC.

This chain uses TRBV27 with TRBJ1-4, with unresolved D. Germline-derived CDR1 and CDR2 are MNHEY and SMNVEV (reference sequence). V was shortened by 6 bases and J by 4 bases, with 6 bases between the two germline ends. This CDR3 comprises 12 residues. CDR3 protein: CASSGDNEKLFF. The CDR3 DNA reads as TGTGCCAGCAGCGGGGATAATGAAAAACTGTTTTTT.

A single count supports this clone. This sequence joins TRBV28 and TRBJ2-1, with TRBD2 matching 9 bases. Trimming cost V 0 bases and J 14 bases; bases outside gene matches: 8. Germline V gives CDR1 MDHEN, CDR2 SYDVKM. There are 14 residues in the CDR3. CDR3: CASSLWTSGRVEFF. As DNA, the CDR3 is TGTGCCAGCAGTTTATGGACTAGCGGTCGGGTAGAGTTCTTC.

The rearrangement links TRBV4-1 to TRBJ1-1; D call uncertain. CDR3 length: 15 amino acids. Per the germline V gene, CDR1 is MGHRA and CDR2 is YSYEKL. V shed 5 bases and J shed 5 bases, with 18 bases lying between them. CDR3 sequence (DNA): TGCGCCAGCAGCTCGCCCACCCGGGATCGAACTGAAGCTTTCTTT. This codes for CASSSPTRDRTEAFF.

In its sample, this clone was seen once. The chain is built from TRBV19 and TRBJ2-2; no reliable D call. Germline loops: CDR1 LNHDA, CDR2 SQIVND (reference sequence). The CDR3 extends over 11 amino acids. The V and J ends lost 6 bases and 4 bases respectively, with 3 bases between them. The CDR3 nucleotides read TGTGCCAGTAGGAGCACCGGGGAGCTGTTTTTT. Its protein product is CASRSTGELFF. Based on the CDR3 plus reference TRBV19 and TRBJ2-2, the full variable domain is DGGITQSPKYLFRKEGQNVTLSCEQNLNHDAMYWYRQDPGQGLRLIYYSQIVNDFQKGDIAEGYSVSREKKESFPLTVTSAQKNPTAFYLCASRSTGELFFGEGSRLTVL.

V and J are TRBV3-1 (or the pseudogene TRBV3-2) and TRBJ2-7; 10 bases line up with TRBD2. The CDR3 is 16 residues long. CDR1 is LGHDT, CDR2 YNNKEL, per germline (reference sequence). Trimming at V came to 1 base and at J to 7 bases, leaving 10 bases not matched to a gene. DNA of the CDR3: TGTGCCAGCAGCCAAGGATCAGCGGGAGGGCCGAATGAGCAGTACTTC. Protein sequence: CASSQGSAGGPNEQYF.

V usage is TRBV20-1 and J usage is TRBJ1-2; D is perhaps TRBD1 (6 bases). The germline V gene encodes CDR1 DFQATT and CDR2 SNEGSKA (reference sequence). Trimming took off 3 bases at V and 2 bases at J, with 7 bases between the two ends. This CDR3 contains 12 residues. The CDR3 reads CSASDRNYGYTF. For the CDR3, the DNA is TGCAGTGCTAGTGACAGGAACTATGGCTACACCTTC.

The chain carries TRBV11-2 and TRBJ2-7, with no clear D. The CDR3 loop spans 15 amino acids. In germline, CDR1 is SGHAT, CDR2 FQNNGV. V was clipped by 4 bases and J by 2 bases, with 15 bases between them. The CDR3 nucleotides read TGTGCCAGCAGCTCGATCACCGGGTCGCCCTACGAGCAGTACTTC. Its protein product is CASSSITGSPYEQYF. Variable domain in full (rest from reference TRBV11-2 and TRBJ2-7): EAGVAQSPRYKIIEKRQSVAFWCNPISGHATLYWYQQILGQGPKLLIQFQNNGVVDDSQLPKDRFSAERLKGVDSTLKIQPAKLEDSAVYLCASSSITGSPYEQYFGPGTRLTVT.

The sample holds a few counts of this clone. The V and J genes are TRBV19 and TRBJ2-2; TRBD2 might be the D (5 bases). Between the trimmed V and J ends, which lost 7 bases and 3 bases, there was a span of 18 bases. Germline loops: CDR1 LNHDA, CDR2 SQIVND (reference sequence). The CDR3 has 16 residues. CDR3 DNA: TGTGCCAGTATCTCACGGAGGCTTTGGGACACCGGGGAGCTGTTTTTT. It translates to CASISRRLWDTGELFF. Variable domain in full (rest from reference TRBV19 and TRBJ2-2): DGGITQSPKYLFRKEGQNVTLSCEQNLNHDAMYWYRQDPGQGLRLIYYSQIVNDFQKGDIAEGYSVSREKKESFPLTVTSAQKNPTAFYLCASISRRLWDTGELFFGEGSRLTVL.

This clone was seen repeatedly, ten times or more. The V call is TRBV5-8, the J call TRBJ2-7, with D possibly matching TRBD1 (6 bases). Germline-derived CDR1 and CDR2 are SGHTS and YDEGEE. The CDR3 extends over 12 amino acids. V was pared by 7 bases and J by 5 bases, with 13 bases between. DNA of the CDR3: TGTGCCAGCCAGGGGCAGGGACACGAGCAGTACTTC. It codes for CASQGQGHEQYF.

The CDR3 sequence: CASSETGATTNEKLFF. The CDR3 coding sequence is TGTGCCAGCAGCGAGACAGGGGCTACAACTAATGAAAAACTGTTTTTT. The chain is built from TRBV11-2 and TRBJ1-4, with 8 bases matching TRBD1. Germline loops: CDR1 SGHAT, CDR2 FQNNGV. This CDR3 is 16 amino acids long. V gave up 5 bases and J gave up 0 bases; unmatched junction bases: 5.